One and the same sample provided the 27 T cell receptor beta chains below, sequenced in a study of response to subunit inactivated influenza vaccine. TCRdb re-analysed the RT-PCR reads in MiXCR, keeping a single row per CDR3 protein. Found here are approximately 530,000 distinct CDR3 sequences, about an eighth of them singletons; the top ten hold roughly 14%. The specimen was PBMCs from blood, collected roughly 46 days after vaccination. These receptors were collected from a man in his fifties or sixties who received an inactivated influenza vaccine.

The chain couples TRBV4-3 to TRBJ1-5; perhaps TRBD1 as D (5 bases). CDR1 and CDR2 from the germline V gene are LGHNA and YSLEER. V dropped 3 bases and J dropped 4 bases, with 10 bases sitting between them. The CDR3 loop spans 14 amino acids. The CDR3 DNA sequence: TGCGCCAGCAGCCAGTGGGGGACGAATCAGCCCCAGCATTTT. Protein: CASSQWGTNQPQHF.

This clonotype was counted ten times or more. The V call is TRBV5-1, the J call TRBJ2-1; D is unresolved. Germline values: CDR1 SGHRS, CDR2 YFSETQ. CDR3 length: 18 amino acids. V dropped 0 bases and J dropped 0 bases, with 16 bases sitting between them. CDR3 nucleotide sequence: TGCGCCAGCAGCTTGGTGGCTTTGTTACAGAGCTCCTACAATGAGCAGTTCTTC. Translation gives CASSLVALLQSSYNEQFF.

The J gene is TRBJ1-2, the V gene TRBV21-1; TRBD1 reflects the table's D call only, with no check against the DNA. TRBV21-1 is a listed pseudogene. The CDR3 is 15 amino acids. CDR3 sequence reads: CASSNKGGAGYGYTF. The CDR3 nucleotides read TGTGCCAGCAGCAATAAAGGGGGCGCGGGCTATGGCTACACCTTC.

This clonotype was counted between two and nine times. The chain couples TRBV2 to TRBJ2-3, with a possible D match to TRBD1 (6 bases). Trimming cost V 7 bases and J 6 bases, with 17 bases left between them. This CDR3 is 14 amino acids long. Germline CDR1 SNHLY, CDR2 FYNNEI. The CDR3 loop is CASILSSQGDTQYF. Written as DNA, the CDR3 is TGTGCCAGCATCTTGTCCTCCCAGGGGGATACGCAGTATTTT.

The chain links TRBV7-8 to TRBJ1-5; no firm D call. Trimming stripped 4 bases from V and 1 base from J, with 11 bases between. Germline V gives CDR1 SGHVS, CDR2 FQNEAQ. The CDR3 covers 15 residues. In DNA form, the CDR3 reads TGTGCCAGCAGCTACAGTATGGGCAGCAATCAGCCCCAGCATTTT. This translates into CASSYSMGSNQPQHF.

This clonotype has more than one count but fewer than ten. CDR3 in amino acids: CASSFRLLEGYTF. CDR3 sequence (DNA): TGTGCCAGCAGCTTTAGACTTCTGGAAGGCTACACCTTC. This chain connects TRBV7-2 to TRBJ1-2, with D unresolved. The germline V gene encodes CDR1 SGHTA and CDR2 FQGNSA. This CDR3 has 13 residues. Trimming pared 3 bases from V and 8 bases from J, leaving 13 bases between.

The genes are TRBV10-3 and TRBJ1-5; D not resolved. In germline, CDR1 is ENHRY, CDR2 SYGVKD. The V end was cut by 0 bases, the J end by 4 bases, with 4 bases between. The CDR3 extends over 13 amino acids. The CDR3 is CAISESENQPQHF. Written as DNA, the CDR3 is TGTGCCATCAGTGAGTCTGAGAATCAGCCCCAGCATTTT.

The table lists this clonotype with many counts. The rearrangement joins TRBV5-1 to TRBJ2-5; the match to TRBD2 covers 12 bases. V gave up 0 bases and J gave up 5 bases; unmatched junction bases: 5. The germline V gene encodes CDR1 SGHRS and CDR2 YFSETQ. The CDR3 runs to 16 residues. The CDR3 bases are TGCGCCAGCAGCTTGGCCAGGACTAGCGGGGTTGAGACCCAGTACTTC. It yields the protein CASSLARTSGVETQYF. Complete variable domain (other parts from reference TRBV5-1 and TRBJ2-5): KAGVTQTPRYLIKTRGQQVTLSCSPISGHRSVSWYQQTPGQGLQFLFEYFSETQRNKGNFPGRFSGRQFSNSRSEMNVSTLELGDSALYLCASSLARTSGVETQYFGPGTRLLVL.

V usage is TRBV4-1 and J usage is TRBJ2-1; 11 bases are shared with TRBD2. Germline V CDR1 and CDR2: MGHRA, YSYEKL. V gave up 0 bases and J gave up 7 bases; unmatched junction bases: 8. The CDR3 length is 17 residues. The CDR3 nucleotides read TGCGCCAGCAGCCAAGATGGCGCTAGCGGGAGGTGGAATGAGCAGTTCTTC. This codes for CASSQDGASGRWNEQFF.

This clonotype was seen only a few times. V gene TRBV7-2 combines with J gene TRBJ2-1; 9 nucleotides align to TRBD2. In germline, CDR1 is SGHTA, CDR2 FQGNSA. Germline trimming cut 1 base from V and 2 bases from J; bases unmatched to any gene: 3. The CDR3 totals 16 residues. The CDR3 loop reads CASSLVAGGTYNEQFF. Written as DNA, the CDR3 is TGTGCCAGCAGCTTAGTGGCGGGAGGGACCTACAATGAGCAGTTCTTC.

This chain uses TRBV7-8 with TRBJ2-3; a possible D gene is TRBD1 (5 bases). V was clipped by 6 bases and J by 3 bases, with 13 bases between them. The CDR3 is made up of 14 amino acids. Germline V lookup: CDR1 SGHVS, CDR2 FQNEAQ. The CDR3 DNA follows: TGTGCCAGCAGGAGATCAGGGTATACAGATACGCAGTATTTT. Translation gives CASRRSGYTDTQYF.

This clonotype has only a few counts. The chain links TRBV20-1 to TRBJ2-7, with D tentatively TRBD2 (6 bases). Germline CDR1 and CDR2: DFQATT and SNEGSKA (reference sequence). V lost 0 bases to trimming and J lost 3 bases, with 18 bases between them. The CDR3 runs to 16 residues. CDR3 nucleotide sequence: TGCAGTGCTAGAGATCAGCGGGTTTCCATATACTACGAGCAGTACTTC. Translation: CSARDQRVSIYYEQYF.

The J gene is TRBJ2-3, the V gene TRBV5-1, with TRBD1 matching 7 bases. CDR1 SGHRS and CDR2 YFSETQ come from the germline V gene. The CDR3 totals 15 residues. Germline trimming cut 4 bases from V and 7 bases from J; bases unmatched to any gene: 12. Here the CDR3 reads CASSPTGQMSNTQYF. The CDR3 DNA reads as TGCGCCAGCAGCCCGACGGGACAGATGAGTAATACGCAGTATTTT. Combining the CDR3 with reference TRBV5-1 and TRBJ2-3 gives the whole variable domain KAGVTQTPRYLIKTRGQQVTLSCSPISGHRSVSWYQQTPGQGLQFLFEYFSETQRNKGNFPGRFSGRQFSNSRSEMNVSTLELGDSALYLCASSPTGQMSNTQYFGPGTRLTVL.

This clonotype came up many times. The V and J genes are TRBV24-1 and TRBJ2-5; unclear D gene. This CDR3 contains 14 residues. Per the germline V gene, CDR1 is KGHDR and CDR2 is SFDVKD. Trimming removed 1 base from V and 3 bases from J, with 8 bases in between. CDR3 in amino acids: CATSDFPGEETQYF. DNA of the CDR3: TGTGCCACCAGTGATTTTCCCGGAGAAGAGACCCAGTACTTC.

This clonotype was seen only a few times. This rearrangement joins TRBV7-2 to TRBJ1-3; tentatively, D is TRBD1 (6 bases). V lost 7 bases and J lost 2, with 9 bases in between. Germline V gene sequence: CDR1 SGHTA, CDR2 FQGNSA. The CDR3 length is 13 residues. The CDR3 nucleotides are TGTGCCAGCAACCCAGGGGCTGGAAACACCATATATTTT. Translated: CASNPGAGNTIYF.

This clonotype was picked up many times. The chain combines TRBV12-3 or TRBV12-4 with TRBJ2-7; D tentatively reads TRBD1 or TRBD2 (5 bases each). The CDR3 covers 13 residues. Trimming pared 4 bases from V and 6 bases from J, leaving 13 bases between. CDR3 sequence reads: CASSSSGRGEQYF. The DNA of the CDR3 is TGTGCCAGCAGTTCCTCGGGACGGGGCGAGCAGTACTTC.

The CDR3 sequence is CASSLDRKRGGYTF. For the CDR3, the DNA is TGTGCCAGCAGTCTGGACAGGAAAAGGGGTGGCTACACCTTC. The chain combines TRBV12-3 or TRBV12-4 with TRBJ1-2; TRBD1 matches 7 bases. The CDR3 sequence is 14 residues long. Trimming took 5 bases from V and 7 from J; bases not matched to a gene: 10.

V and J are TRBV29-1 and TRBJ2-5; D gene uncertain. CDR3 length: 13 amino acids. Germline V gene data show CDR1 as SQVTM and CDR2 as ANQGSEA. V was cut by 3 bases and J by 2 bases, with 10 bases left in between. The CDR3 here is CSVDDSLQETQYF. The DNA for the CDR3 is TGCAGCGTTGATGATAGTTTACAAGAGACCCAGTACTTC.

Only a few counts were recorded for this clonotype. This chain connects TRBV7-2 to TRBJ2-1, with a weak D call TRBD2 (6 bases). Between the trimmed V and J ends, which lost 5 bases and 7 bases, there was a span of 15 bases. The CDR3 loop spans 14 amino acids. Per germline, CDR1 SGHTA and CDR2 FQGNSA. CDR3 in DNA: TGTGCCAGCAGCACGGGGGTCCGCGGAAATGAGCAGTTCTTC. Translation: CASSTGVRGNEQFF.

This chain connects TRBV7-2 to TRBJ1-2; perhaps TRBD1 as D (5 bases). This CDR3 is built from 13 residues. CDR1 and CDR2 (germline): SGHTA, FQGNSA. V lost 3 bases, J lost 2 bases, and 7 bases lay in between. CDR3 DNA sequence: TGTGCCAGCAGCTTCAAGGGGAACTATGGCTACACCTTC. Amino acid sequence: CASSFKGNYGYTF.

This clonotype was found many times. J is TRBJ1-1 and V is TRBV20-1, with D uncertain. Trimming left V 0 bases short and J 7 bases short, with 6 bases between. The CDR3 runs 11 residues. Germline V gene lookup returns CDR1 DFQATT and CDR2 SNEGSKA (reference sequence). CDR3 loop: CSAREGGEAFF. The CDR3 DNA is TGCAGTGCTAGAGAGGGAGGTGAAGCTTTCTTT.

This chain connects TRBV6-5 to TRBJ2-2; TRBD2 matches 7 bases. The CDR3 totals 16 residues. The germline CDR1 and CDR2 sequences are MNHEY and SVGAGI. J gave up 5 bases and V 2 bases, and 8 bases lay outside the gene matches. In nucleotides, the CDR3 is TGTGCCAGCAGTTACGACGGGAGGAGGTGGACCGGGGAGCTGTTTTTT. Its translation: CASSYDGRRWTGELFF.

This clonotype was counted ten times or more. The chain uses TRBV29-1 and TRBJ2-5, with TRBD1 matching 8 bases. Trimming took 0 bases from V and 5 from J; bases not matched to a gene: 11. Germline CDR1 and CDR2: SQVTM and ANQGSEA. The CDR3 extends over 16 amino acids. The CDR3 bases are TGCAGCGTTGAAGACTATGGGACAGGTCTCGGGGAGACCCAGTACTTC. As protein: CSVEDYGTGLGETQYF.

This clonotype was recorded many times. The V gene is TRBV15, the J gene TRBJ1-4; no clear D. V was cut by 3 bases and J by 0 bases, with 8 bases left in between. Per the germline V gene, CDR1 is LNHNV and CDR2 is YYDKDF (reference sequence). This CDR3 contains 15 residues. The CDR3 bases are TGTGCCACCAGCAGGCTAGGTGCAACTAATGAAAAACTGTTTTTT. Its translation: CATSRLGATNEKLFF.

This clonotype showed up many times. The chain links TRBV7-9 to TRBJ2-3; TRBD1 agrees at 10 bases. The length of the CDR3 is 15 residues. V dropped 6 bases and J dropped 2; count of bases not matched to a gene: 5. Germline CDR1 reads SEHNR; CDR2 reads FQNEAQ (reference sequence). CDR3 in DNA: TGTGCCAGCAGAACCGGGACAGGGGTCACAGATACGCAGTATTTT. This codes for CASRTGTGVTDTQYF. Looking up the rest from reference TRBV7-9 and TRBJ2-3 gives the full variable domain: DTGVSQNPRHKITKRGQNVTFRCDPISEHNRLYWYRQTLGQGPEFLTYFQNEAQLEKSRLLSDRFSAERPKGSFSTLEIQRTEQGDSAMYLCASRTGTGVTDTQYFGPGTRLTVL.

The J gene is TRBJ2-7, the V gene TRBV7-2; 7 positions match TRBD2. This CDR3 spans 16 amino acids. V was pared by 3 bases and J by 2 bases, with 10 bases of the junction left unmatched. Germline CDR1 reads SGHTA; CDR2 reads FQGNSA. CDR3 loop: CASSFNGRLGTYEQYF. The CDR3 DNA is TGTGCCAGCAGCTTTAACGGGAGGTTGGGAACCTACGAGCAGTACTTC.

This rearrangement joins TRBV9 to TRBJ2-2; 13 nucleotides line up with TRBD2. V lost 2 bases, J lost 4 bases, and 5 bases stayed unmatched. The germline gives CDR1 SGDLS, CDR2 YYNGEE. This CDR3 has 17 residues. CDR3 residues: CASSVTSGRAGTGELFF. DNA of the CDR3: TGTGCCAGCAGCGTTACTAGCGGGAGGGCCGGCACCGGGGAGCTGTTTTTT.